This passage covers 22 T cell receptor beta chains from one sample sequenced in a study of blood T cell repertoires in COVID-19. Some clones are missing from TCRdb's copy, which holds only in-frame ones; the method was immunoSEQ multiplex PCR. In the table there are 200,000 to 300,000 clones, approximately 84% of which are singletons. Sequencing was done on a sample of peripheral blood. These receptors originate from a woman aged 80 or over with acute or convalescent COVID-19.

The V call is TRBV18, the J call TRBJ1-4, with TRBD1 as a possible D gene (5 bases). Trimming removed 4 bases from V and 6 bases from J, with 9 bases in between. The CDR3 has 13 amino acids. CDR1 is KGHSH and CDR2 is LQKENI in the germline V gene. CDR3 residues: CASSRKQDEKLFF. CDR3 coding DNA: TGTGCCAGCTCACGTAAACAGGATGAAAAACTGTTTTTT.

Only a few counts were recorded for this clone. The chain recombines TRBV28 with TRBJ2-1; 7 bases agree with TRBD2. Germline V CDR1 and CDR2: MDHEN, SYDVKM. Trimming at V came to 6 bases and at J to 1 base, leaving 6 bases not matched to a gene. This CDR3 comprises 15 residues. The DNA for the CDR3 is TGTGCCAGCAGGGGAGGGACGGAATCCTACAATGAGCAGTTCTTC. Encoded protein: CASRGGTESYNEQFF.

This chain joins TRBV4-2 and TRBJ1-1; unclear D gene. This CDR3 region has 13 residues. Germline-derived CDR1 and CDR2 are LGHNA and YNFKEQ. V dropped 1 base and J dropped 3 bases, with 6 bases sitting between them. CDR3 nucleotide sequence: TGTGCCAGCAGCCAAGGAACAGACACTGAAGCTTTCTTT. This codes for CASSQGTDTEAFF.

The chain recombines TRBV30 with TRBJ2-3; 8 bases map to TRBD2. Germline CDR1 and CDR2: GTSNPN and SVGIG (reference sequence). V was pared by 8 bases and J by 0 bases, with 10 bases of the junction left unmatched. The CDR3 runs 15 residues. The DNA of the CDR3 is TGTGCCGGGGCCGGCGCGGGAGGAAGCACAGATACGCAGTATTTT. Amino acids: CAGAGAGGSTDTQYF.

This clone appeared once. This chain joins TRBV7-8 and TRBJ2-2, with D perhaps TRBD1 (5 bases). The CDR3 loop spans 15 amino acids. The V gene lost 5 bases and the J gene lost 6 bases, with 16 bases spanning the gap. Germline V lookup: CDR1 SGHVS, CDR2 FQNEAQ. CDR3 sequence: CASSPARGRAGELFF. CDR3 sequence (DNA): TGTGCCAGCAGCCCAGCTAGGGGCCGGGCCGGGGAGCTGTTTTTT. The variable domain in full, completed from reference TRBV7-8 and TRBJ2-2, reads GAGVSQSPRYKVAKRGQDVALRCDPISGHVSLFWYQQALGQGPEFLTYFQNEAQLDKSGLPSDRFFAERPEGSVSTLKIQRTQQEDSAVYLCASSPARGRAGELFFGEGSRLTVL.

This rearrangement joins TRBV27 to TRBJ2-1; a weak D match, TRBD2 (6 bases). Germline-derived CDR1 and CDR2 are MNHEY and SMNVEV (reference sequence). V was clipped by 2 bases and J by 1 base, with 9 bases between them. There are 15 residues in the CDR3. CDR3 DNA sequence: TGTGCCAGCAGTTTAGGCGGGGATTCCTACAATGAGCAGTTCTTC. Translation: CASSLGGDSYNEQFF.

The chain employs TRBV4-3 and TRBJ2-5; 10 nucleotides match TRBD1. V trimming: 6 bases; J trimming: 5 bases; junction bases outside the gene matches: 9. Germline-derived CDR1 and CDR2 are LGHNA and YSLEER. CDR3 size: 15 residues. CDR3 sequence (DNA): TGCGCCAGCAGTGGAGACAGGGGGCGGTTTGAGACCCAGTACTTC. Its protein product is CASSGDRGRFETQYF.

The sample holds one count of this clone. The chain recombines TRBV7-9 with TRBJ2-6, with D perhaps matching TRBD2 (5 bases). From germline, CDR1 is SEHNR and CDR2 FQNEAQ (reference sequence). V was clipped by 4 bases and J by 0 bases, with 10 bases between them. CDR3 length: 16 residues. The DNA of the CDR3 is TGTGCCAGCAGCTACCCCGGGATCTCTGGGGCCAACGTCCTGACTTTC. Protein sequence: CASSYPGISGANVLTF.

V and J are TRBV29-1 and TRBJ1-2, with 9 bases fitting TRBD1. There are 16 residues in the CDR3. Losses at the gene ends were 6 bases for V and 6 bases for J; bases not matched to a gene: 17. Germline V gene data show CDR1 as SQVTM and CDR2 as ANQGSEA. This CDR3 reads CSVFPGQGRFGDGYTF. CDR3 DNA sequence: TGCAGCGTATTTCCGGGACAGGGACGATTCGGAGATGGCTACACCTTC.

The genes are TRBV6-1 and TRBJ1-2; 8 bases map to TRBD1. Per the germline V gene, CDR1 is MNHNS and CDR2 is SASEGT. This CDR3 is 15 amino acids long. V gave up 7 bases and J gave up 4 bases; unmatched junction bases: 11. The CDR3 region has the DNA TGTGCCAGCACTAGGGCAGGGGGCGCGAGCTATGGCTACACCTTC. It yields the protein CASTRAGGASYGYTF.

The CDR3, as DNA: TGTGCCAGCAGCTTCACTAGCGGGGGGACGCAGTATTTT. This gives the protein CASSFTSGGTQYF. The chain combines TRBV11-2 with TRBJ2-3; TRBD2 matches 12 bases. V lost 3 bases, J lost 9 bases, and 1 base stayed unmatched. The germline V gene has CDR1 SGHAT and CDR2 FQNNGV. The CDR3 consists of 13 residues.

The gene calls are TRBV7-2 and TRBJ2-7, with D perhaps matching TRBD2 (6 bases). Trimming stripped 4 bases from V and 5 bases from J, with 21 bases between. The germline CDR1 and CDR2 sequences are SGHTA and FQGNSA. This CDR3 has 16 residues. The CDR3, as DNA: TGTGCCAGCAGCTACTCTGTCGGAGGGCCACGCCACGAGCAGTACTTC. Residues: CASSYSVGGPRHEQYF.

This clone has only a few counts. The chain employs TRBV6-1 and TRBJ2-7; TRBD2 agrees at 11 bases. CDR1 and CDR2 (germline): MNHNS, SASEGT. V lost 3 bases, J lost 4 bases, and 2 bases stayed unmatched. The CDR3 extends over 14 amino acids. CDR3 DNA sequence: TGTGCCAGCAGTGAGACTAGCGGGAATTACGAGCAGTACTTC. This gives the protein CASSETSGNYEQYF.

The chain is built from TRBV24-1 and TRBJ2-7; TRBD1 aligns across 9 bases. The ends lost 4 bases at V and 0 bases at J; junction bases unmatched: 6. Looked up from germline, CDR1 is KGHDR and CDR2 is SFDVKD. The CDR3 covers 16 residues. In nucleotides, the CDR3 is TGTGCCACCAGTGAAAGTGGGACAGGGAACTCCTACGAGCAGTACTTC. As protein: CATSESGTGNSYEQYF.

V is TRBV2 and J is TRBJ2-1; 8 bases align to TRBD2. CDR1 SNHLY and CDR2 FYNNEI come from the germline V gene. Germline trimming cut 4 bases from V and 2 bases from J; bases unmatched to any gene: 4. The CDR3 totals 15 residues. The CDR3 here is CASSVVAGTYNEQFF. The CDR3 DNA follows: TGTGCCAGCAGTGTGGTAGCGGGGACCTACAATGAGCAGTTCTTC. Variable domain in full (rest from reference TRBV2 and TRBJ2-1): EPEVTQTPSHQVTQMGQEVILRCVPISNHLYFYWYRQILGQKVEFLVSFYNNEISEKSEIFDDQFSVERPDGSNFTLKIRSTKLEDSAMYFCASSVVAGTYNEQFFGPGTRLTVL.

The chain couples TRBV29-1 to TRBJ2-2; 9 bases map to TRBD1. The CDR3 has 14 residues. V dropped 3 bases and J dropped 7; count of bases not matched to a gene: 6. In germline, CDR1 is SQVTM, CDR2 ANQGSEA. CDR3: CSVERTGVNGELFF. DNA for the CDR3: TGCAGCGTTGAGAGGACAGGGGTAAACGGGGAGCTGTTTTTT.

This clone came up a few times. The chain couples TRBV19 to TRBJ1-1; tentatively, D is TRBD1 (6 bases). Germline values: CDR1 LNHDA, CDR2 SQIVND (reference sequence). V shed 6 bases and J shed 3 bases, with 14 bases lying between them. CDR3 size: 14 residues. In nucleotides, the CDR3 is TGTGCCAGTAGGAAAACAGGGTTTCACACTGAAGCTTTCTTT. Residues: CASRKTGFHTEAFF. Full variable domain (rest looked up from reference TRBV19 and TRBJ1-1): DGGITQSPKYLFRKEGQNVTLSCEQNLNHDAMYWYRQDPGQGLRLIYYSQIVNDFQKGDIAEGYSVSREKKESFPLTVTSAQKNPTAFYLCASRKTGFHTEAFFGQGTRLTVV.

V gene TRBV19 combines with J gene TRBJ1-1; TRBD1 aligns across 8 bases. Germline trimming cut 8 bases from V and 3 bases from J; bases unmatched to any gene: 5. The germline gives CDR1 LNHDA, CDR2 SQIVND (reference sequence). This CDR3 comprises 13 residues. The CDR3 protein is CASDRGSYTEAFF. The CDR3 DNA is TGTGCCAGTGACAGGGGTTCGTACACTGAAGCTTTCTTT.

The rearrangement uses TRBV6-6 and TRBJ1-6; D is possibly TRBD1 (5 bases). V shed 6 bases and J shed 7 bases, with 13 bases lying between them. The CDR3 covers 14 residues. Germline CDR1 MNHNY, CDR2 SVGAGI (reference sequence). CDR3 coding DNA: TGTGCCAGCAGCGACAGTCCTACCAATTCACCCCTCCACTTT. It is translated as CASSDSPTNSPLHF.

The V call is TRBV29-1, the J call TRBJ2-1; 7 nucleotides agree with TRBD2. J gave up 1 base and V 6 bases, and 6 bases lay outside the gene matches. The CDR3 runs 14 residues. The germline CDR1 and CDR2 sequences are SQVTM and ANQGSEA. DNA for the CDR3: TGCAGCGTGACTATGCGGGAGTCCTACAATGAGCAGTTCTTC. Translating it yields CSVTMRESYNEQFF.

The chain joins TRBV12-3 or TRBV12-4 to TRBJ2-3; a possible D gene is TRBD1 (7 bases). V lost 8 bases and J lost 5, with 14 bases in between. The CDR3 covers 13 residues. The CDR3 region is CASGGTEVDTQYF. In nucleotides, the CDR3 is TGTGCCAGCGGCGGGACAGAGGTAGATACGCAGTATTTT.

V usage is TRBV7-2 and J usage is TRBJ2-5; weak D call: TRBD2 (6 bases). This CDR3 has 16 residues. V lost 3 bases and J 3 bases, leaving 17 bases between the germline ends. Germline CDR1 is SGHTA and CDR2 is FQGNSA. CDR3 loop: CASSFSGAGMKETQYF. The CDR3 DNA reads as TGTGCCAGCAGCTTCTCCGGGGCGGGGATGAAAGAGACCCAGTACTTC.